This T cell receptor (beta chain) is from a study of circulating and synovial CD4+ cells in juvenile arthritis. Sequenced samples came from active juvenile idiopathic arthritis patients. Worth noting for this clone: No antigen is known for it.

V lost 6 bases to trimming and J lost 0 bases; unmatched junction nucleotides: 19. Looked up from germline, CDR1 is MNHEY and CDR2 is SMNVEV (reference sequence). The CDR3 has 20 residues. Study conclusions and caveats: Deeper sequencing increased measured overlap with synovial clonotypes.

Profiled with immunoSEQ multiplex PCR; TCRdb holds only in-frame clones, not every one. The sample consists of about 33,000 clones, around 96% of them appearing once. The sequenced sample consisted of CD4+ T cells from blood. The rearrangement uses TRBV27 and TRBJ1-5, with 8 bases aligning to TRBD1. The TCR sequence derives from a human donor with juvenile idiopathic arthritis. The CDR3 here is CASRPKQNPGGEHSNQPQHF. CDR3 coding DNA: TGTGCCAGCAGACCCAAGCAGAACCCAGGGGGCGAGCATAGCAATCAGCCCCAGCATTTT.